This T cell receptor (beta chain) was sequenced in a study of identical twins. This clonotype was seen many times. The germline CDR1 and CDR2 sequences are SGHTA and FQGNSA. CDR3 size: 11 residues. Trimming removed 5 bases at V and 5 bases at J, with 7 bases between. MiXCR, applied by TCRdb to the 5' RACE reads, yields one record per CDR3 protein. The sample has roughly 690,000 distinct CDR3 sequences, around 6% seen once. This sequence joins TRBV7-2 and TRBJ2-7, with D hard to call. Sequencing was carried out using naive T cells sorted from blood. The receptor was derived from a man younger than 30 in good health. The chain's CDR3 is CASSQEHEQYF. CDR3 sequence (DNA): TGTGCCAGCAGCCAAGAACACGAGCAGTACTTC.